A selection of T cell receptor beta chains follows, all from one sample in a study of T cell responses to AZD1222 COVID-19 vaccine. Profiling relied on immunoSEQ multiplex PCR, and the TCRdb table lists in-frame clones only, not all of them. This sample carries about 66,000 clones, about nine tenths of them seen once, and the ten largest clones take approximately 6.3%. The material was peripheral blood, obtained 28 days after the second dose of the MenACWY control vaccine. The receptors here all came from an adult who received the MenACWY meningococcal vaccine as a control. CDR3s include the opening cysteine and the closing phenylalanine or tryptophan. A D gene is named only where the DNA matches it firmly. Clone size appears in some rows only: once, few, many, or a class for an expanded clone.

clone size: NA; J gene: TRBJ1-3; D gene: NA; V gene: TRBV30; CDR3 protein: CAWGGNTIYF; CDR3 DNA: TGTGCCTGGGGTGGAAACACCATATATTTT
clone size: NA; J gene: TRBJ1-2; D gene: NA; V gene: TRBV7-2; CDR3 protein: CASSLGQAGNSYGYTF; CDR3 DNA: TGTGCCAGCAGCTTAGGTCAGGCAGGGAATTCCTATGGCTACACCTTC
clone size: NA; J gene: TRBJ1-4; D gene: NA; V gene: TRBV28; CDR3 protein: CASSSGLRNEKLFF; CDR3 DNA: TGTGCCAGCAGCTCGGGACTAAGGAATGAAAAACTGTTTTTT
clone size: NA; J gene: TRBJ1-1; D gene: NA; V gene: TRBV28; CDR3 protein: CASRRLGGIPPLNTEAFF; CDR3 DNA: TGTGCCAGCAGGCGACTCGGAGGGATACCTCCCTTGAACACTGAAGCTTTCTTT
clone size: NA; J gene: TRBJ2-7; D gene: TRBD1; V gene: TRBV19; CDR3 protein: CASSGATGGSYEQYF; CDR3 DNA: TGTGCCAGTAGTGGGGCGACAGGGGGTTCCTACGAGCAGTACTTC
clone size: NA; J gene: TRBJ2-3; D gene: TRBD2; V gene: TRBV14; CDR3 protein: CASSPGGSWDTQYF; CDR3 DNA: TGTGCCAGCAGCCCTGGCGGGAGCTGGGATACGCAGTATTTT
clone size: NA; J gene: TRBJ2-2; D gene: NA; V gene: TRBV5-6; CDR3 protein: CASSLSGGELFF; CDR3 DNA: TGTGCCAGCAGCTTGTCTGGCGGGGAGCTGTTTTTT
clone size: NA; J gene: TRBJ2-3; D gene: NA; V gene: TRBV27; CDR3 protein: CASSLFWGSTDTQYF; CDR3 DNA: TGTGCCAGCAGTTTATTTTGGGGGAGCACAGATACGCAGTATTTT
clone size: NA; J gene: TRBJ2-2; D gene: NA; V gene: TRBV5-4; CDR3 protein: CASSLGQVTGELFF; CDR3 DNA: TGTGCCAGCAGCCTGGGGCAGGTCACCGGGGAGCTGTTTTTT
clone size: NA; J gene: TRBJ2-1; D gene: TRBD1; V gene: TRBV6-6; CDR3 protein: CASRLGQGAYNEQFF; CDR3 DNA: TGTGCCAGCAGATTAGGACAGGGGGCTTACAATGAGCAGTTCTTC
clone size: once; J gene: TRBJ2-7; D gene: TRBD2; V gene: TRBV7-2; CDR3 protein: CASSLGTSGFSVHEQYF; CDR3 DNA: TGTGCCAGCAGCCTAGGGACTAGCGGGTTTTCCGTCCACGAGCAGTACTTC
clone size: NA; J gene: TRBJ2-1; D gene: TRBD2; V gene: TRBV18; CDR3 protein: CASSPRSPGRGDNEQFF; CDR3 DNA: TGTGCCAGCTCACCGCGTTCTCCGGGACGGGGGGACAATGAGCAGTTCTTC
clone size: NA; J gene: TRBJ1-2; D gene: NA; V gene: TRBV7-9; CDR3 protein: CASSLAGREIGYGYTF; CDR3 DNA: TGTGCCAGCAGCTTAGCGGGAAGGGAAATCGGCTATGGCTACACCTTC
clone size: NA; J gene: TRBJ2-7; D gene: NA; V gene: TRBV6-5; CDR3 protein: CASSYKGSEQYF; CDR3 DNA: TGTGCCAGCAGTTACAAGGGTTCCGAGCAGTACTTC
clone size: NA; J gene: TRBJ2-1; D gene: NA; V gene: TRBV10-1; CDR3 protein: CASSERSGLPQFF; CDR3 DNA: TGCGCCAGCAGTGAACGTAGCGGCCTCCCGCAGTTCTTC
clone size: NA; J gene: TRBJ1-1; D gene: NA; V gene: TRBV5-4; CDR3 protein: CASSPGQMTEAFF; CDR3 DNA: TGTGCCAGCAGCCCTGGGCAGATGACTGAAGCTTTCTTT
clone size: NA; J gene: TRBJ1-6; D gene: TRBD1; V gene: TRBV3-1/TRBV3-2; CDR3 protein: CASSHTALTGGRSPLHF; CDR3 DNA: TGTGCCAGCAGCCACACGGCCCTTACAGGGGGCAGGTCACCCCTCCACTTT
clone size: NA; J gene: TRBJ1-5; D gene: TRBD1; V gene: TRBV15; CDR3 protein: CATSRVMDRGSGQPQHF; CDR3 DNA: TGTGCCACCAGCAGAGTCATGGACAGGGGGTCTGGGCAGCCCCAGCATTTT